Shown below are 21 T cell receptor beta chains from a single sample sequenced in a study of control samples from healthy donors and cancer patients (TCRdb year 2020). Library preparation used the immunoSEQ multiplex PCR assay. TCRdb obtained this table from immuneACCESS and retained in-frame rearrangements with V and J assigned. These tables miss some clones; where compared with another copy, unresolved V genes account for less than half of the shortfall, and the remainder is unexplained. This sample holds about 100,000 clones; 88% were observed only once. Of the sample, less than 15% falls within the top ten clones. Sequenced sample: blood. The receptors were gathered from a man aged 30 to 45 in good health.

This chain connects TRBV5-1 to TRBJ1-2, with 7 nucleotides matching TRBD1. Germline CDR1 and CDR2: SGHRS and YFSETQ. V lost 4 bases and J lost 6; bases outside the gene matches: 9. The CDR3 totals 14 residues. CDR3 DNA sequence: TGCGCCAGCAGCCCCCACACAGGGGCGGATGGCTACACCTTC. It is translated as CASSPHTGADGYTF.

The genes are TRBV7-3 and TRBJ2-1; D might be TRBD2 (6 bases). This CDR3 region has 16 residues. Deletions cut 1 base from V and 7 bases from J, with 17 bases between. CDR1 and CDR2 from the germline V gene are SGHTA and FQGTGA. In nucleotides, the CDR3 is TGTGCCAGCAGCTTAATGAGTCTCGGAGGGCGGAATGAGCAGTTCTTC. Residues: CASSLMSLGGRNEQFF.

In the case of this clone: This sequence may be a read error, since a much larger clone differs from it by one base. This chain uses TRBV18 with TRBJ2-5; the D is unclear. The V end lost 5 bases, the J end lost 3 bases, and 4 bases lay between the germline ends. The CDR3 has 11 residues. In germline, CDR1 is KGHSH, CDR2 LQKENI. CDR3 DNA: TGTGCCAGCTCATCCGAAGAGACCCAGTACTTC. This gives the protein CASSSEETQYF.

This chain connects TRBV6-2 or TRBV6-3 to TRBJ2-7, with 12 bases identical to TRBD2. The V gene end was trimmed by 5 bases and the J gene end by 3 bases; junction bases not matched to a gene: 14. The CDR3 contains 18 residues. Germline V gene lookup returns CDR1 MNHEY and CDR2 SVGEGT. The CDR3 sequence: CASSHNIHPGLAGYEQYF. The DNA of the CDR3 is TGTGCCAGCAGTCACAATATCCATCCGGGACTAGCGGGCTACGAGCAGTACTTC.

V usage is TRBV19 and J usage is TRBJ1-5, with unresolved D. V was cut by 5 bases and J by 9 bases, with 17 bases left in between. Germline CDR1 is LNHDA and CDR2 is SQIVND (reference sequence). CDR3 length equals 14 residues. The CDR3 sequence: CASSSGRVSGPQHF. CDR3 sequence (DNA): TGTGCCAGTAGTTCAGGTCGGGTCTCGGGGCCCCAGCATTTT.

The chain recombines TRBV2 with TRBJ1-2; 8 nucleotides align to TRBD1. Germline V gene sequence: CDR1 SNHLY, CDR2 FYNNEI. The CDR3 is 13 amino acids. V lost 3 bases and J lost 4; bases outside the gene matches: 1. The CDR3 sequence is CASSEGQAYGYTF. The CDR3 DNA sequence: TGTGCCAGCAGTGAGGGACAGGCCTATGGCTACACCTTC.

The chain recombines TRBV5-5 with TRBJ1-3, with D possibly being TRBD1 (5 bases). The V end lost 2 bases, the J end lost 4 bases, and 10 bases lay between the germline ends. This CDR3 comprises 14 residues. The germline V gene has CDR1 SGHKS and CDR2 YYEKEE (reference sequence). CDR3 bases: TGTGCCAGCAGCTTTCTTAGGGACGGAAACACCATATATTTT. This codes for CASSFLRDGNTIYF.

V and J are TRBV5-5 and TRBJ1-4, with D possibly TRBD1 on 5 matching bases. Trimming shortened V by 4 bases and J by 5 bases, and 15 bases separated the two germline ends. There are 15 residues in the CDR3. Germline V lookup: CDR1 SGHKS, CDR2 YYEKEE (reference sequence). The CDR3 DNA follows: TGTGCCAGCAGCCTGATCGGGACGGAAAATGAAAAACTGTTTTTT. It yields the protein CASSLIGTENEKLFF.

This clone has only one observation. Here the CDR3 reads CASSPRTTLAGGPTDTQYF. The CDR3 DNA sequence: TGTGCCAGCAGCCCACGTACGACACTAGCGGGAGGGCCAACAGATACGCAGTATTTT. V gene TRBV14 combines with J gene TRBJ2-3, with 13 nucleotides matching TRBD2. CDR1 SGHDN and CDR2 FVKESK come from the germline V gene. The V and J ends lost 4 bases and 3 bases, in that order; junction bases with no gene match: 13. The CDR3 length is 19 residues.

This chain links TRBV27 with TRBJ1-1; TRBD1 aligns across 8 bases. The germline CDR1 and CDR2 sequences are MNHEY and SMNVEV (reference sequence). This CDR3 has 16 residues. The junction had 5 bases not matched to a gene; V was cut back by 1 base and J by 1 base. The CDR3 DNA reads as TGTGCCAGCAGTTTATTAATGACAGGGGCGAACACTGAAGCTTTCTTT. Translation: CASSLLMTGANTEAFF.

The chain is built from TRBV28 and TRBJ1-4; a weak D match, TRBD1 (6 bases). The germline V gene encodes CDR1 MDHEN and CDR2 SYDVKM. This CDR3 spans 16 amino acids. The ends were cut back, 4 bases at V and 0 bases at J, with 12 bases in the middle. The CDR3 nucleotides read TGTGCCAGCAGTTCCTACAGGGTTGCAACTAATGAAAAACTGTTTTTT. It encodes CASSSYRVATNEKLFF.

This sequence joins TRBV5-1 and TRBJ2-3; D ambiguous. V was pared by 4 bases and J by 4 bases, with 13 bases between. CDR3 size: 14 residues. Germline assignment: CDR1 SGHRS and CDR2 YFSETQ. The CDR3 loop reads CASSPGSMPDTQYF. The CDR3 nucleotides read TGCGCCAGCAGCCCGGGCTCAATGCCAGATACGCAGTATTTT.

The V call is TRBV28, the J call TRBJ2-1; unclear D gene. V lost 8 bases, J lost 1 base, and 12 bases lay in between. Germline CDR1 is MDHEN and CDR2 is SYDVKM. The CDR3 length is 14 residues. For the CDR3, the DNA is TGTGCCAGCCGAAGAGTGGGATCCTACAATGAGCAGTTCTTC. Translating gives CASRRVGSYNEQFF.

The chain recombines TRBV28 with TRBJ1-5, with 7 bases identical to TRBD1. CDR3 length equals 15 residues. Germline loops: CDR1 MDHEN, CDR2 SYDVKM. After removal of 5 bases from V and 3 bases from J, the junction contained 7 bases not matched to a gene. In nucleotides, the CDR3 is TGTGCCAGCAGTCCCAGGGGGAGTATCAATCAGCCCCAGCATTTT. Protein product: CASSPRGSINQPQHF. The full variable domain, completed using reference TRBV28 and TRBJ1-5, is DVKVTQSSRYLVKRTGEKVFLECVQDMDHENMFWYRQDPGLGLRLIYFSYDVKMKEKGDIPEGYSVSREKKERFSLILESASTNQTSMYLCASSPRGSINQPQHFGDGTRLSIL.

This rearrangement joins TRBV5-1 to TRBJ1-1; no clear D. V gave up 5 bases and J gave up 2 bases, with 10 bases separating them. The CDR3 is 13 residues long. Per germline, CDR1 SGHRS and CDR2 YFSETQ. For the CDR3, the DNA is TGCGCCAGCAGGGCAGGAGGAAACACTGAAGCTTTCTTT. Its translation is CASRAGGNTEAFF.

This chain uses TRBV12-3 or TRBV12-4 with TRBJ1-3; unclear D gene. The CDR3 runs 13 residues. V was shortened by 6 bases and J by 0 bases, with 6 bases between the two germline ends. The CDR3 DNA follows: TGTGCCAGCAGATTGATCTCTGGAAACACCATATATTTT. Translating gives CASRLISGNTIYF.

This chain uses TRBV3-1 (or the pseudogene TRBV3-2) with TRBJ1-3; 7 positions match TRBD1. Per the germline V gene, CDR1 is LGHDT and CDR2 is YNNKEL (reference sequence). V trimming: 0 bases; J trimming: 1 base; junction bases outside the gene matches: 3. This CDR3 contains 16 residues. This CDR3 is CASSQEWTGSGNTIYF. The CDR3 bases are TGTGCCAGCAGCCAAGAATGGACAGGTTCTGGAAACACCATATATTTT.

The V gene is TRBV5-1, the J gene TRBJ2-5, with D tentatively TRBD2 (5 bases). V was cut by 0 bases and J by 5 bases, with 14 bases left in between. Germline lookup yields CDR1 SGHRS and CDR2 YFSETQ. This CDR3 spans 15 amino acids. The CDR3 DNA reads TGCGCCAGCAGCTTGGCACTAGGTACATCGGAGACCCAGTACTTC. Translating it yields CASSLALGTSETQYF.

This sequence joins TRBV28 and TRBJ1-2; D is unresolved. Germline V lookup: CDR1 MDHEN, CDR2 SYDVKM. The CDR3 covers 13 residues. V was shortened by 1 base and J by 5 bases, with 8 bases between the two germline ends. The CDR3 coding sequence is TGTGCCAGCAGTTTATTAGCCCCTTATGGCTACACCTTC. This sequence encodes CASSLLAPYGYTF.

The V gene is TRBV4-2, the J gene TRBJ2-7; a possible D gene is TRBD2 (5 bases). This CDR3 comprises 16 residues. V was shortened by 1 base and J by 0 bases, with 13 bases between the two germline ends. Germline V CDR1 and CDR2: LGHNA, YNFKEQ. CDR3: CASSQGYSASSYEQYF. The CDR3 nucleotides are TGTGCCAGCAGCCAAGGTTATAGCGCCAGCTCCTACGAGCAGTACTTC.

The chain carries TRBV29-1 and TRBJ2-2; D ambiguous. CDR3 length: 15 residues. Germline assignment: CDR1 SQVTM and CDR2 ANQGSEA. The V end lost 0 bases, the J end lost 1 base, and 9 bases lay between the germline ends. CDR3 loop: CSVEDLDKNTGELFF. DNA of the CDR3: TGCAGCGTTGAAGATCTTGACAAGAACACCGGGGAGCTGTTTTTT.